A selection of T cell receptor beta chains follows, all from one sample in a study of T cells in localized non-small cell lung cancer. Data came from immunoSEQ multiplex PCR; TCRdb stores just in-frame clones and leaves some out. The table has about 33,000 clones, 86% seen once. The sequenced sample was peripheral blood, obtained before any cancer treatment. The receptors shown here come from a male donor aged 60 or over with stage III lung adenocarcinoma. The CDR3 runs from the conserved cysteine through the conserved F or W. A D gene is named only where the DNA matches it firmly. Rows may omit the clone size; those that give it use once, few, many or a size class.

TGTGCCAGCAGTTATGGACAGCGTAATGAAAAACTGTTTTTT CASSYGQRNEKLFF few TRBJ1-4 - TRBV6-5
TGTGCCATCCAGAACCTGGACACGAACACCGGGGAGCTGTTTTTT CAIQNLDTNTGELFF - TRBJ2-2 - TRBV10-3
TGTGCCAGCAGCCGGACAGCAACTAATGAAAAACTGTTTTTT CASSRTATNEKLFF once TRBJ1-4 - TRBV9
TGTGCCAGCAGCGGTTGGGGTAGCAATCAGCCCCAGCATTTT CASSGWGSNQPQHF - TRBJ1-5 - TRBV11-2
TGCGCCAGCAGCTATTTGACGGCTGAGGAGACCCAGTACTTC CASSYLTAEETQYF - TRBJ2-5 - TRBV4-1
TGTGCCAGCTTTACGGGGGGGACTAATGAAAAACTGTTTTTT CASFTGGTNEKLFF - TRBJ1-4 - TRBV28
TGTGCCAGCAGCCTATGGTCGGGGGAGCTGTTTTTT CASSLWSGELFF - TRBJ2-2 - TRBV5-8
TGTGCCATCAGGGAAGAATGGGGGAGTGGGACTGAAGCTTTCTTT CAIREEWGSGTEAFF - TRBJ1-1 - TRBV10-3
TGTGCCAGCAGTTCTTCCCCTGGACAGATAACTGTAGAGTACTTC CASSSSPGQITVEYF - TRBJ2-7 - TRBV28
TGTGCCAGCGGACTGGAAAGCTCCTACAATGAGCAGTTCTTC CASGLESSYNEQFF - TRBJ2-1 - TRBV7-9
TGTGCCTGGAGTGCCCTAGGGGTGTACACTGAAGCTTTCTTT CAWSALGVYTEAFF few TRBJ1-1 - TRBV30
TGCGCCAGCAGCCAAGAGGCGGGACCGACTAACTATGGCTACACCTTC CASSQEAGPTNYGYTF - TRBJ1-2 - TRBV4-1
TGTGCCAGCAGCTTTACCATGAAGTACGAGCAGTACTTC CASSFTMKYEQYF - TRBJ2-7 - TRBV5-6
TGCGCCAGCAGCTTGTCACACAGGAACAATGAAAAACTGTTTTTT CASSLSHRNNEKLFF - TRBJ1-4 - TRBV5-1
TGCGCCAGCAGAGGGACTAGCGGGGGCCCATACAATGAGCAGTTCTTC CASRGTSGGPYNEQFF - TRBJ2-1 TRBD2 TRBV5-1
TGTGCCAGCAGCCGGACTAGCGGGGGGGCGGAGACCCAGTACTTC CASSRTSGGAETQYF - TRBJ2-5 TRBD2 TRBV7-6
TGTGCCAGCACCACGGATAGCAATCAGCCCCAGCATTTT CASTTDSNQPQHF - TRBJ1-5 - TRBV2
TGTGCCAGCAGCTTGGGGACTCCATACACAGATACGCAGTATTTT CASSLGTPYTDTQYF - TRBJ2-3 - TRBV7-2
TGTGCCAGCAGCTTGGCAGGAAACAATGAGCAGTTCTTC CASSLAGNNEQFF - TRBJ2-1 - TRBV5-4
TGTGCCAGCAGCTTGTACGGGAAGGAAAAACTGTTTTTT CASSLYGKEKLFF once TRBJ1-4 - TRBV5-6
TGTGCCAGCAGGGAGGGAAGTAGCAGCCAGTACTTC CASREGSSSQYF once TRBJ2-5 - TRBV2
TGTGCCAGCAGTTGGGACACCTACGAGCAGTACTTC CASSWDTYEQYF - TRBJ2-7 - TRBV7-9
TGTGCCTGGAGGCTAAACGCCCTTAACACTGAAGCTTTCTTT CAWRLNALNTEAFF - TRBJ1-1 - TRBV30
TGTGCCAGCAGTTACGTCACTGAAGCTTTCTTT CASSYVTEAFF - TRBJ1-1 - TRBV6-6